This T cell receptor (beta chain) was found in a study of shared clonotypes between healthy human individuals. Study overall: Donor ages ranged 18 to 49 years: two women, a few men.

Some clones are missing from TCRdb's copy, which holds only in-frame ones; the method was immunoSEQ multiplex PCR. The sample contains around 1,900,000 clones, 93% of which appear only once. On this clone itself: Its antigen is unknown.

Naivety among CD8 cells was defined by CD45RO negativity and positive CCR7 selection, thereby excluding terminally differentiated effector memory CD45RA+ cells. J was trimmed by 5 bases and V by 6 bases; bases with no gene match: 9. In germline, CDR1 is MNHEY, CDR2 SMNVEV (reference sequence). This CDR3 has 15 amino acids. Findings of the study overall: The study found lower generation probabilities in non-shared clonotypes than in those shared by all four donors.

This TCR came from a man aged 18 to 29 in good health. Some clones in this sample may be carry-over from other donors' samples. The sequenced material came from naive CD8+ T cells from PBMCs. The chain employs TRBV27 and TRBJ1-4; 7 nucleotides align to TRBD1. The CDR3 sequence is CASSQSGTVNEKLFF. DNA of the CDR3: TGTGCCAGCAGCCAGAGTGGGACAGTAAATGAAAAACTGTTTTTT.